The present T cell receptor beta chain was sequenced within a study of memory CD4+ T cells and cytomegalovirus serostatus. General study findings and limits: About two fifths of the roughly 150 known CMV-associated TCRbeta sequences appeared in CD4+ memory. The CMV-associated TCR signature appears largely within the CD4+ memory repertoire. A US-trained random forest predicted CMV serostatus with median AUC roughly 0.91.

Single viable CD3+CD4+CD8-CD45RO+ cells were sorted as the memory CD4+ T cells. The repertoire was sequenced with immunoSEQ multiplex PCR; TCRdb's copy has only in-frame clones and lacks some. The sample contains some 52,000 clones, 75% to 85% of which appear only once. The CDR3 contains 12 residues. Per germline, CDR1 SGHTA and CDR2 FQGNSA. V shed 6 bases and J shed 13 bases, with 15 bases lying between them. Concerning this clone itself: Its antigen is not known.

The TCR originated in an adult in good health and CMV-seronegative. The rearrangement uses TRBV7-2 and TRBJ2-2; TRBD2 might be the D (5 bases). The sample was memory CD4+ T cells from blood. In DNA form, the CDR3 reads TGTGCCAGCAGGTCGGGGATTTCTGGGCTGTTTTTT. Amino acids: CASRSGISGLFF.